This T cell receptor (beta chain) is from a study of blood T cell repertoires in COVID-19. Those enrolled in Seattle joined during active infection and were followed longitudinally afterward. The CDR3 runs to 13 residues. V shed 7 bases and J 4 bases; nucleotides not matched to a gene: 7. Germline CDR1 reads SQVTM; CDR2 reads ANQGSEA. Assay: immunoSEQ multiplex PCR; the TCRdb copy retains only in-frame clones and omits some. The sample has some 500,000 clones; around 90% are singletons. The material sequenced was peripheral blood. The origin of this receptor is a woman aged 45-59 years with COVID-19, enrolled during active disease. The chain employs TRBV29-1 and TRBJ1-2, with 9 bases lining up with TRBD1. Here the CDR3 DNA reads TGCAGCGGCTTGGGACAGGGAAGCTATGGCTACACCTTC. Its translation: CSGLGQGSYGYTF.